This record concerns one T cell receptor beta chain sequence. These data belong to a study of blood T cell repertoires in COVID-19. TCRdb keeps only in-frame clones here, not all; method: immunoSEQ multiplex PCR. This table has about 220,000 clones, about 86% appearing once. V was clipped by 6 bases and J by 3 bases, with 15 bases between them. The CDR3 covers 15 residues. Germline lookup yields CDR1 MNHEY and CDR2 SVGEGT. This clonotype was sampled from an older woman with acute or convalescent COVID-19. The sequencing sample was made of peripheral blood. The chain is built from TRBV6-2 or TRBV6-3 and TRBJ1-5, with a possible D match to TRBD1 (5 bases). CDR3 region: CASSPHRDFNQPQHF. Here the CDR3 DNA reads TGTGCCAGCAGCCCGCACCGGGACTTCAATCAGCCCCAGCATTTT.